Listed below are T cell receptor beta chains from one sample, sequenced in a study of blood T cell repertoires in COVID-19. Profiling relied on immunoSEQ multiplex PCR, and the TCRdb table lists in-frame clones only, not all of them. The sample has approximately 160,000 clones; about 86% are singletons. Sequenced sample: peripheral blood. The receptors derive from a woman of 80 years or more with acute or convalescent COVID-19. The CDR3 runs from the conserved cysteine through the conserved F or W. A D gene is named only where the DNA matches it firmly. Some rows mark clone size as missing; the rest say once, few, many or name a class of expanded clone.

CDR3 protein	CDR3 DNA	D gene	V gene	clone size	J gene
CASSQVTGVLSNEQFF	TGCGCCAGCAGCCAGGTGACAGGGGTCCTAAGCAATGAGCAGTTCTTC	TRBD1	TRBV4-3	-	TRBJ2-1
CAWSGQIRAYGYTF	TGTGCCTGGAGTGGACAGATCCGGGCCTATGGCTACACCTTC	-	TRBV30	-	TRBJ1-2
CASSPRQYNEQFF	TGTGCCAGCAGCCCTCGACAGTACAATGAGCAGTTCTTC	-	TRBV7-8	-	TRBJ2-1
CASSLNGRVYNEQFF	TGTGCCAGCAGTTTAAACGGGAGGGTTTACAATGAGCAGTTCTTC	TRBD2	TRBV28	-	TRBJ2-1
CASSLVPGVTAEAFF	TGTGCCAGCAGCTTGGTCCCAGGGGTTACGGCTGAAGCTTTCTTT	-	TRBV5-5	-	TRBJ1-1
CSVAPRQGEKLFF	TGCAGCGTTGCACCTCGGCAGGGTGAAAAACTGTTTTTT	-	TRBV29-1	few	TRBJ1-4
CASSGGGGANYGYTF	TGTGCCAGCAGCGGGGGGGGCGGAGCTAACTATGGCTACACCTTC	-	TRBV9	-	TRBJ1-2
CATSDRGVTDTQYF	TGTGCCACCAGTGACAGGGGAGTAACAGATACGCAGTATTTT	-	TRBV24-1	-	TRBJ2-3
CTSSQDLVWVGTGARPPSYNEQFF	-	-	TRBV1	-	TRBJ2-1
CASSSDTEAFF	TGTGCCAGCAGTTCCGACACTGAAGCTTTCTTT	-	TRBV12-3/TRBV12-4	-	TRBJ1-1
CASSSVGGPRGEQFF	TGTGCCAGCAGTTCGGTGGGAGGGCCTCGGGGTGAGCAGTTCTTC	TRBD2	TRBV27	-	TRBJ2-1
CASSPGTSGRMSLGETQYF	TGTGCCAGCAGCCCCGGGACTAGCGGGAGAATGAGTCTGGGAGAGACCCAGTACTTC	TRBD2	TRBV2	-	TRBJ2-5
CASSLTTSGKYNEQFF	TGCGCCAGCAGCTTGACGACTAGCGGAAAATACAATGAGCAGTTCTTC	TRBD2	TRBV5-1	-	TRBJ2-1
CASSLRFASSTDTQYF	TGCGCCAGCAGCTTGAGATTCGCCAGTAGCACAGATACGCAGTATTTT	-	TRBV5-1	-	TRBJ2-3
CATSSYGRELHGEQFF	TGTGCCACCAGCAGTTACGGACGGGAGCTACATGGTGAGCAGTTCTTC	-	TRBV15	few	TRBJ2-1
CASQDRGRQNIQYF	TGTGCCAGTCAGGACAGGGGCCGACAAAACATTCAGTACTTC	TRBD1	TRBV19	-	TRBJ2-4
CASRVGTVNTGELFF	TGTGCCAGCAGGGTTGGGACAGTTAACACCGGGGAGCTGTTTTTT	TRBD1	TRBV2	few	TRBJ2-2
CASILGVGRPPPLTF	TGTGCCAGTATCCTCGGGGTGGGAAGGCCACCCCCTCTCACCTTC	-	TRBV19	-	TRBJ1-2
CASSTRGVDYEQYF	TGTGCCAGCAGTACCAGGGGCGTAGACTACGAGCAGTACTTC	-	TRBV27	-	TRBJ2-7
CAKFGQREQFF	TGTGCCAAATTTGGGCAACGTGAGCAGTTCTTC	-	TRBV7-3	once	TRBJ2-1
CASTNFYEQYF	TGTGCATCGACAAATTTCTACGAGCAGTACTTC	-	TRBV6-5	-	TRBJ2-7
CASSFPRDEQYF	TGTGCCAGCAGCTTTCCGCGGGACGAGCAGTACTTC	-	TRBV5-4	-	TRBJ2-7
CASSEGLSGAEQYF	TGTGCCAGCAGTGAAGGACTTTCAGGGGCCGAGCAGTACTTC	-	TRBV2	-	TRBJ2-7
CASSVSGSSYNEQFF	TGCGCCAGCAGCGTAAGCGGTAGCTCCTACAATGAGCAGTTCTTC	-	TRBV5-1	-	TRBJ2-1
CASSIHQGYSNQPQHF	TGTGCCAGTAGTATACACCAGGGTTATAGCAATCAGCCCCAGCATTTT	-	TRBV19	-	TRBJ1-5
CARSKDWDEQFF	TGTGCCAGAAGCAAGGACTGGGATGAGCAGTTCTTC	-	TRBV7-5	-	TRBJ2-1
CASSLWLASGTYFYEQYF	TGTGCCAGCAGCTTGTGGTTGGCTAGCGGGACGTACTTCTACGAGCAGTACTTC	TRBD2	TRBV5-4	-	TRBJ2-7
CAWSGDRVYEQYF	TGTGCCTGGAGTGGGGACAGGGTCTACGAGCAGTACTTC	TRBD1	TRBV30	-	TRBJ2-7